Below, 10 T cell receptor beta chains from the same sample are listed, as sequenced in a study of blood T cell repertoires in COVID-19. TCRdb's table, derived via immunoSEQ multiplex PCR, lists solely in-frame clones and lacks some. Here the sample spans about 230,000 clones, 65% to 90% being singletons. The sequenced material came from peripheral blood. These receptors all come from a man in his forties or fifties who had recovered from COVID-19.

The chain has TRBV18 and TRBJ2-7; tentatively, D is TRBD1 (6 bases). This CDR3 has 15 amino acids. V shed 3 bases and J shed 4 bases, with 16 bases lying between them. Germline V gene lookup returns CDR1 KGHSH and CDR2 LQKENI. The CDR3 region is CASSPNRDTAYEQYF. CDR3 DNA: TGTGCCAGCTCACCTAACCGGGACACGGCTTACGAGCAGTACTTC. Using reference TRBV18 and TRBJ2-7 for the parts outside the CDR3, the full variable domain is NAGVMQNPRHLVRRRGQEARLRCSPMKGHSHVYWYRQLPEEGLKFMVYLQKENIIDESGMPKERFSAEFPKEGPSILRIQQVVRGDSAAYFCASSPNRDTAYEQYFGPGTRLTVT.

The CDR3 bases are TGCGCCAGCAGCTTGTCTCTACAGGGCTACCAAGAGACCCAGTACTTC. Translation: CASSLSLQGYQETQYF. The chain couples TRBV5-1 to TRBJ2-5, with D perhaps matching TRBD1 (6 bases). Trimming removed 1 base from V and 0 bases from J, with 13 bases in between. The germline gives CDR1 SGHRS, CDR2 YFSETQ. CDR3 length: 16 residues.

This clone was picked up a small number of times. J is TRBJ1-4 and V is TRBV12-5; 11 bases map to TRBD1. CDR3 length: 14 residues. Germline loops: CDR1 LGHNT, CDR2 FRNRAP. J was trimmed by 7 bases and V by 6 bases; bases with no gene match: 4. This chain's CDR3 is CASGTGTGGEKLFF. Written as DNA, the CDR3 is TGTGCTAGTGGGACCGGGACAGGGGGTGAAAAACTGTTTTTT. Together with reference TRBV12-5 and TRBJ1-4, the CDR3 gives the full variable domain: DARVTQTPRHKVTEMGQEVTMRCQPILGHNTVFWYRQTMMQGLELLAYFRNRAPLDDSGMPKDRFSAEMPDATLATLKIQPSEPRDSAVYFCASGTGTGGEKLFFGSGTQLSVL.

This chain joins TRBV12-3 or TRBV12-4 and TRBJ2-2; D gene ambiguous. CDR3 size: 13 residues. Trimming removed 5 bases at V and 0 bases at J, with 4 bases between. The CDR3 nucleotides are TGTGCCAGCAGTGACTCGAACACCGGGGAGCTGTTTTTT. Protein: CASSDSNTGELFF.

This clone was observed a handful of times. The gene calls are TRBV30 and TRBJ1-3; 8 bases match TRBD1. V lost 2 bases to trimming and J lost 4 bases; unmatched junction nucleotides: 4. The CDR3 runs 14 residues. Germline-derived CDR1 and CDR2 are GTSNPN and SVGIG (reference sequence). The CDR3 region has the DNA TGTGCCTGGAGTCAGGGGGCGGTAGGAAACACCATATATTTT. Its translation: CAWSQGAVGNTIYF.

The chain combines TRBV11-3 with TRBJ1-1; D not certain. The CDR3 contains 12 residues. V lost 4 bases to trimming and J lost 7 bases, with 10 bases between them. CDR1 and CDR2 (germline): SGHNT, YENEEA. Here the CDR3 DNA reads TGTGCCAGCAGCTCTCTAGGATATGAAGCTTTCTTT. It yields the protein CASSSLGYEAFF.

The chain has TRBV25-1 and TRBJ1-1; tentatively, D is TRBD1 (6 bases). CDR3 length: 14 amino acids. Germline V gene lookup returns CDR1 MGHDK and CDR2 SYGVNS. The germline V and J ends were trimmed by 6 bases and 7 bases, with 18 bases remaining between them. This CDR3 is CASRASTGQLEAFF. CDR3 nucleotides: TGTGCCAGCAGAGCTTCTACTGGACAGCTTGAAGCTTTCTTT.

The chain uses TRBV5-8 and TRBJ2-3; tentatively, D is TRBD1 (6 bases). Germline V lookup: CDR1 SGHTS, CDR2 YDEGEE. There are 16 residues in the CDR3. V shed 4 bases and J shed 0 bases, with 15 bases lying between them. CDR3 residues: CASSDGTSPSTDTQYF. The CDR3 DNA follows: TGTGCCAGCAGCGATGGGACAAGCCCTAGCACAGATACGCAGTATTTT.

This rearrangement joins TRBV10-2 to TRBJ2-3; D might be TRBD2 (6 bases). V lost 6 bases to trimming and J lost 0 bases, with 10 bases between them. In germline, CDR1 is WSHSY, CDR2 SAAADI. This CDR3 comprises 14 residues. CDR3 protein: CASSAGTSTDTQYF. The CDR3 region has the DNA TGCGCCAGCAGCGCCGGGACTAGCACAGATACGCAGTATTTT.

With respect to this clone: The junction departs from germline at one end; a sequencing error may be responsible. This chain connects TRBV6-1 to TRBJ1-1; D remains ambiguous. In germline, CDR1 is MNHNS, CDR2 SASEGT. The CDR3 consists of 14 residues. CDR3 coding DNA: TGTGCCAGCAGCCCGGGTCCAGTCACCGGGAAATTTGTCTTT. It yields the protein CASSPGPVTGKFVF.